This T cell receptor (beta chain) was captured by sequencing in a study of blood T cell repertoires in COVID-19. About the study: From T cells, B-cell-depleted T cells, or PBMCs came the material, which was cDNA or gDNA.

Exposed study participants had met a COVID-19 case within 2 weeks before entry. Sequencing was performed with immunoSEQ multiplex PCR; in TCRdb, only in-frame clones are kept and a portion is missing. The sample has some 150,000 clones, approximately 80% seen once; the top ten hold 1.5% to 2%. Germline V CDR1 and CDR2: SGHVS, FQNEAQ. The CDR3 length is 15 residues. Unmatched junction bases numbered 4, after V lost 3 bases and J lost 4 bases. V and J are TRBV7-8 and TRBJ2-2; 8 nucleotides align to TRBD1. Sequencing was done on a sample of PBMCs or T cells enriched from blood (not recorded which). This receptor was taken from a young woman who had been exposed to COVID-19. The CDR3 is CASSFGRGRTGELFF. The CDR3, as DNA: TGTGCCAGCAGCTTTGGCAGGGGGCGCACCGGGGAGCTGTTTTTT.